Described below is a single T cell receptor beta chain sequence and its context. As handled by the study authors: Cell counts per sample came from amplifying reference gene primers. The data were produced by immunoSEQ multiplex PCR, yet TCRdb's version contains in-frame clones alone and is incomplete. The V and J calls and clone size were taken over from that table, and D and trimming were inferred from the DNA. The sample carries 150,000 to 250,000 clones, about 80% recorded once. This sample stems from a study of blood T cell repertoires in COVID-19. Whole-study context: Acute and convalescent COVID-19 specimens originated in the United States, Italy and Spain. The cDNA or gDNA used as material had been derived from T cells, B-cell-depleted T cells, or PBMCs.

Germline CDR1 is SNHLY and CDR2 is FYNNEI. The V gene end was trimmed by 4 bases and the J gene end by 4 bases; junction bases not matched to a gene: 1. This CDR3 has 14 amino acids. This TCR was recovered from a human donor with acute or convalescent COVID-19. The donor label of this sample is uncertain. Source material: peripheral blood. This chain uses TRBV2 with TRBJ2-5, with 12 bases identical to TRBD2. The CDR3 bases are TGTGCCAGCAGTGCGACTAGCGGGAGAGAGACCCAGTACTTC. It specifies CASSATSGRETQYF.